The clone carrying this T cell receptor (beta chain) was picked up many times. The sample comes from a study of T-cell reconstitution after alpha-beta-depleted transplantation in children. Trimming took off 2 bases at V and 2 bases at J, with 13 bases between the two ends. The CDR3 length is 16 residues. In germline, CDR1 is MNHEY, CDR2 SVGEGT. Researchers prepared the TCRbeta library using unique molecular identifiers, the study reports. TCRdb re-called the PCR reads with MiXCR, one entry per CDR3 protein. The sample includes about 230,000 distinct CDR3 sequences, 9.7% seen only once; the top ten take around 5.1%.

The TCR sequence derives from a human donor who donated a stem cell graft to a child with SCID. The specimen comprised PBMCs from the stem cell graft donor, sampled from the stem cell graft. The chain is built from TRBV6-2 or TRBV6-3 and TRBJ1-5, with a weak D call TRBD1 (5 bases). The DNA for the CDR3 is TGTGCCAGCAGTTACGTAAAGGGGCAGGGCAATCAGCCCCAGCATTTT. It is translated as CASSYVKGQGNQPQHF.